These T cell receptor beta chains were read from a single sample in a study of blood T cells in healthy people across ages. MiXCR, applied by TCRdb to the 5' RACE reads, yields one record per CDR3 protein. The table records about 770,000 distinct CDR3 sequences, about 42% of them present only once. The specimen sequenced was blood. The source of these receptors is a man aged 55 to 70 in good health. Each CDR3 is given with its conserved first and last residue. A D gene is named only where the DNA matches it firmly. Expanded clones are given a class, and other clones once, few, many or no size at all.

-	TRBJ2-7	15	TRBV2	-	TGTGCCAGCAGTGCCCAAAACGGCGGCTCCTACGAGCAGTACTTC	CASSAQNGGSYEQYF
few	TRBJ1-5	12	TRBV12-3/TRBV12-4	-	TGTGCCAGCAGCCCCGGTTGGCAGCCCCAGCATTTT	CASSPGWQPQHF
many	TRBJ2-1	14	TRBV11-3	TRBD2	TGTGCCAGCAGCCCCGGGACTAGTGGGAATGAGCAGTTCTTC	CASSPGTSGNEQFF
-	TRBJ2-6	19	TRBV4-3	-	TGCGCCAGCAGCCAAGATCCGCCAGGGGCACGGACTGGGGCCAACGTCCTGACTTTC	CASSQDPPGARTGANVLTF
-	TRBJ2-3	12	TRBV2	-	TGTGCCAGCAGACTCCTCACAGATACGCAGTATTTT	CASRLLTDTQYF
-	TRBJ1-1	14	TRBV6-1	-	TGTGCCAGCAGTGACGGGCGGCACGTCACTGAAGCTTTCTTT	CASSDGRHVTEAFF
-	TRBJ2-7	14	TRBV15	-	TGTGCCACCAGCACTCGGGACGGCACCTACGAGCAGTACTTC	CATSTRDGTYEQYF
-	TRBJ1-6	15	TRBV7-9	TRBD1	TGTGCCAGCAGCCCATTGGACAGGGACAATTCACCCCTCCACTTT	CASSPLDRDNSPLHF
-	TRBJ2-3	14	TRBV29-1	-	TGCAGCGTTACAATCAAGGGGATGACAGATACGCAGTATTTT	CSVTIKGMTDTQYF
-	TRBJ2-6	17	TRBV5-1	-	TGCGCCAGCAGCTTGGGGCACCGCAGCTCTGGGGCCAACGTCCTGACTTTC	CASSLGHRSSGANVLTF
few	TRBJ2-6	14	TRBV6-2/TRBV6-3	-	TGTGCCAGCGGAAGGGTCTCTGGGGCCAACGTCCTGACTTTC	CASGRVSGANVLTF
-	TRBJ2-1	15	TRBV2	-	TGTGCCTGCAGTGAAAGGCGTGCGGGTTACAATGAGCAGTTCTTC	CACSERRAGYNEQFF
-	TRBJ2-5	13	TRBV20-1	-	TGCAGTGCTAGAAGGGAGTACCAAGAGACCCAGTACTTC	CSARREYQETQYF
few	TRBJ1-1	15	TRBV7-2	TRBD1	TGTGCCAGCAGCTATCGACAGGGGCTGAACACTGAAGCTTTCTTT	CASSYRQGLNTEAFF
-	TRBJ1-1	13	TRBV12-3/TRBV12-4	-	TGTGCCAGCAGTCCGACAGCTTACACTGAAGCTTTCTTT	CASSPTAYTEAFF
-	TRBJ2-5	14	TRBV19	TRBD2	TGTGCCAGTAGTAAGCGGGGGGGCTTTGAGACCCAGTACTTC	CASSKRGGFETQYF
-	TRBJ2-1	16	TRBV7-2	-	TGTGCCAGCAGCTTAGACCGGGACATAACCTACAATGAGCAGTTCTTC	CASSLDRDITYNEQFF
-	TRBJ2-7	15	TRBV14	-	TGTGCCAGCAGCCCTAGAGAGAGGGTAGTCTACGAGCAGTACTTC	CASSPRERVVYEQYF
-	TRBJ1-5	12	TRBV7-2	-	TGTGCCAGCAGCAAAAGAAATCAGCCCCAGCATTTT	CASSKRNQPQHF
-	TRBJ2-1	14	TRBV7-2	-	TGTGCCAGCAGGACCTTGGGGCAGTACAATGAGCAGTTCTTC	CASRTLGQYNEQFF
-	TRBJ1-2	12	TRBV29-1	-	TGCAGCATCCGTTCCGGGGACTATGGCTACACCTTC	CSIRSGDYGYTF
-	TRBJ2-6	14	TRBV13	-	TGTGCCAGCAGCGCTTCCGGGCCGAAGAACGTCCTGACTTTC	CASSASGPKNVLTF
few	TRBJ2-3	15	TRBV7-2	TRBD2	TGTGCCAGCAGCTCCTTAGCGGGTGCCCCAGATGCGCAGTATTTT	CASSSLAGAPDAQYF
-	TRBJ1-6	14	TRBV20-1	TRBD1	TGCAGTGCTAGGGAAGAGACAGGGAGGTCACCCCTCCACTTT	CSAREETGRSPLHF
-	TRBJ2-1	14	TRBV9	-	TGTGCCAGCAGCGTTCAAGAAGTATACAATGAGCAGTTCTTC	CASSVQEVYNEQFF
-	TRBJ2-5	14	TRBV20-1	TRBD1	TGCAGTGCTAGAGCCGGACAGGGTGTAAAGACCCAGTACTTC	CSARAGQGVKTQYF
-	TRBJ2-1	13	TRBV28	-	TGTGCCAGCAGTTTATTGAGAGGCAATGAGCAGTTCTTC	CASSLLRGNEQFF
-	TRBJ2-7	14	TRBV20-1	TRBD2	TGCAGTGCGGCGAATCGGGGGGGCCTCCACGAGCAGTACTTC	CSAANRGGLHEQYF
-	TRBJ2-5	18	TRBV7-2	TRBD2	TGTGCCAGCAGCTTACGGGGCGAACTAGCGATCCGCCAAGAGACCCAGTACTTC	CASSLRGELAIRQETQYF
few	TRBJ1-2	14	TRBV28	-	TGTGCCAGCAGTTCACTAAATGGGGGAAATGGCTACACCTTC	CASSSLNGGNGYTF
-	TRBJ2-5	13	TRBV29-1	TRBD2	TGCAGCGTGGATATACTAGCGGGGTCTGAGCAGTACTTC	CSVDILAGSEQYF
few	TRBJ2-3	15	TRBV14	TRBD1	TGTGCCAGCAGCCCGATGGACAGGGGTACAGATACGCAGTATTTT	CASSPMDRGTDTQYF
-	TRBJ2-7	12	TRBV12-3/TRBV12-4	-	TGTGCCAGCAGTTTAGTGGGGTGCGAGCAGTACTTC	CASSLVGCEQYF
-	TRBJ1-6	14	TRBV12-3/TRBV12-4	TRBD1	TGTGCCAGCAGCCCTCCGGGACAGACTTCACCCCTCCACTTT	CASSPPGQTSPLHF
few	TRBJ1-4	15	TRBV4-1	-	TGCGCCAGCAGCCAAGTTCTGGGAGGTAATGAAAAACTGTTTTTT	CASSQVLGGNEKLFF
-	TRBJ1-6	15	TRBV10-3	TRBD1	TGTGCCATCAGCCGGACAGGGGGAAATAATTCACCCCTCCACTTT	CAISRTGGNNSPLHF
few	TRBJ2-5	12	TRBV5-1	-	TGCGCCAGCAGCTGGGCAAGAGGGACCCAGTACTTC	CASSWARGTQYF